This T cell receptor (beta chain) was found in a study of cytomegalovirus exposure and HLA in healthy donors (dated by TCRdb to 2016 to 2017). As for the study more broadly: An earlier analysis of 550 to 700 of the donors reported 250 to 350 Gb of sequence data and 100 million to 140 million unique TCR beta sequences from approximately 180 million T cells. The aim of the study was to test whether cataloging public T cell receptors could identify signatures of past pathogen exposure. A later analysis re-analyzed previously published TCR beta repertoires from 666 donors and added high-resolution HLA genotyping to study TCR occurrence patterns. In addition to the first cohort of around 670 subjects, a separate validation cohort of some 120 different subjects was used. About 320 gigabases of sequencing data and 70 million to 100 million unique TCR sequences were included in an early release covering about 600 HLA-typed donors. The study combined high-throughput TCR immunosequencing, statistical association of individual TCRs with disease status, and machine learning to predict cytomegalovirus infection status. The study used immunosequencing to profile the T cell repertoires of approximately 640 subjects and linked those repertoires to cytomegalovirus serostatus. In the later analysis, no new phenotypic data were used to find candidate immune exposures; instead, reliance was placed on TCR beta sequences and their occurrence across donors. Four to six DR-DQ haplotypes were handled as single units for association and clustering, since linkage in the cohort was strong. Across 300 to 400 genotyped donors of the cohort, an average of roughly 250,000 unique TCR beta nucleotide sequences per donor were sequenced, and 15% to 20% of those sequences were non-productive. A later genetic analysis took genome-wide SNP genotypes for about 65% of the 666 donors and used that subset as a discovery cohort. An earlier analysis of approximately 630 of the donors applied high-throughput TCR beta sequencing to assess whether each TCR beta V gene segment acted as functional or pseudogenic. Typing coverage differed by locus: A, B, C, DRB1 and DQB1 were typed in roughly 629-640 donors, DQA1 in 522, DPA1 in some 600, and DPB1 in approximately 450. Among the approximately 400 genotyped donors, under 90% belonged to the genetic ancestry cluster associated with self-reported Caucasian donors. Donor age, sex, ethnicity and CMV serostatus were compiled alongside the repertoire data. All discovery cohort repertoires had been generated using a single sequencing platform. HLA typing covered class I and class II loci at four-digit resolution. Overall study outcomes, separate from this receptor: In a later genetic analysis, fewer N-insertions in productive TCRs were reported among donors in an Asian-associated ancestry cluster than the roughly 640-donor mean. Strong co-occurrence of HLA alleles, especially DR and DQ, made assigning TCR associations to individual alleles difficult. Because counts were too low, seventeen rarely observed V segments, including chromosome 9 orphons, were left out of the earlier analysis of roughly 600 of the donors. Only TCR beta chains were sequenced in this cohort, and the absence of alpha or paired-chain data limited detectable features. In a later analysis, several top co-occurrence clusters were reported to appear linked to parvovirus B19, influenza, CMV and Epstein-Barr virus. A later analysis found that HLA-associated TCR beta chains were more clonally expanded and had lower generation probabilities than equally common non-associated chains. Specific HLA alleles were associated with more than 15,000 TCR beta sequences at a false discovery rate of 0.05 in a later analysis. In a later analysis, the rate of TCR association differed among HLA loci, with DRB1 alleles having the most associated TCRs and HLA-C alleles having the fewest. The classifier was reported to diagnose cytomegalovirus status with high specificity and sensitivity in both the original cohort and the validation cohort. Some IMGT-functional V segments, including TRBV6-2 and TRBV6-3, could not be distinguished by the 87-base-pair reads and were therefore excluded. The authors suggested that the approach could potentially be generalized to other disease states and immunological phenotypes. A cluster of highly shared sequence variants was judged likely to be a technical artifact of the sequencing pipeline. Most TCR sequences were seen in very few donors, while some public TCRs were found in many individuals. A later genetic analysis associated a missense DCLRE1C variant with V-gene and J-gene trimming of TCR beta chains, and an independent cohort replicated the association. In vitro tests confirmed that a few of the cytomegalovirus-associated TCR beta chains recognize cytomegalovirus antigens. Because some donors lacked HLA typing at each locus, the association tests relied only on the typed subset. A later analysis found that most CMV-associated TCR beta chains appeared HLA-restricted, with HLA associations seemingly driven largely by CMV exposure. An earlier analysis of 587 of the donors showed that most TCR beta V segments appeared in productive rearrangements either about 87% or about 30% of the time, which broadly matched IMGT annotations. Roughly uniform sequencing depth across donors was assumed in presence/absence analyses, although this assumption may not hold. A further reported finding was that TCR beta sequences accurately predicted the HLA-A and HLA-B alleles for most subjects in the first cohort. In the study, some 160 TCR beta chains were listed as associated with cytomegalovirus. Correlated functional status among segregating V segments might reflect linkage disequilibrium, but an unknown experimental factor could not be ruled out. For the cohort, immune exposure information was limited to CMV serostatus.

In total, fewer than 750 healthy bone marrow donors made up the cohort. At the time of sampling, every cohort member was nominally healthy, though immune exposures that went unrecorded were likely present. The donor was CMV seronegative and belonged to the group of around 400 seronegative cohort members. A peripheral blood sample was collected from each donor, and TCR beta sequencing was performed on peripheral blood mononuclear cells. The Qiagen DNeasy Blood Extraction Kit was used to extract genomic DNA from the blood cell samples. Libraries came from the immunoSEQ multiplex PCR assay. A mixture of 60 forward primers for TCR Vbeta segments and 13 reverse primers for TCR Jbeta segments was used in the multiplex PCR. The CDR3 region of rearranged TCR beta genes was amplified from genomic DNA by a multiplex PCR assay. Amplified TCR beta libraries were sequenced as 87-base-pair reads on the Illumina HiSeq System. As for the authors' bioinformatics: A later analysis tallied roughly 80 million unique TCR beta chains across the 660 or so repertoires, and about 12 million of those chains were shared by two or more donors. A nearest-neighbor algorithm error-corrected the raw reads and collapsed the reads into unique sequences, merging closely related sequences to remove PCR and sequencing errors. CDR3 sequences were aligned to IMGT reference sequences to assign V, D and J gene segments. For a sequence to be retained, a match of at least six nucleotides was required to both a V gene segment and a J gene segment. Rearrangements were called productive when the CDR3 lacked stop codons and stayed in frame with V and J; all others were non-productive. Following IMGT convention, CDR3 was defined as the stretch from the second conserved V-encoded cysteine up to the conserved J-encoded phenylalanine. The earlier analysis of roughly 590 of the donors excluded any sequence lacking an unambiguous match to a single V gene segment. In an earlier analysis of 450 to 700 of the donors, V segments were called functional above 56.7% productive rearrangements and were called segregating when the between-donor standard deviation exceeded 5%. A statistical classification framework was built to diagnose cytomegalovirus status from the catalog of TCR beta chain sequences. In a later analysis, V and J genes were assigned by comparing TCR nucleotide sequences against IMGT/GENE-DB human TR gene sequences. The TCRdist pipeline was used in a later analysis to assign CDR3 sequences and most-parsimonious VDJ recombination scenarios. A later analysis defined each TCR beta chain by its CDR3 amino acid sequence plus V-gene family, and excluded reads lacking a unique V-gene family. In a later analysis, approximately 590 highly shared, low-generation-probability nucleotide sequences were removed to address suspected cross-contamination and a sequencing artifact. For each public chain, a later analysis derived a clonal expansion index from normalized ranks of inferred template counts within each repertoire. In a later analysis, generation probabilities were computed with a VDJ recombination model fitted to out-of-frame rearrangements, and the resulting probabilities were checked against IGoR. Hypergeometric tests were used in a later analysis to score TCR-TCR, TCR-HLA and TCR-CMV co-occurrence, with a repertoire-size bias correction applied to the TCR pairs. In a later analysis, false discovery rates were estimated by permuting HLA or CMV assignments 20 times. In a later analysis, co-occurring TCRs were grouped using DBSCAN, with TCRdist sequence similarity added in when clustering inside HLA-allele-positive subsets. Repertoires with fewer than 30,000 or more than 120,000 public chains, plus five repertoires with anomalous nucleotide sharing, were excluded from co-occurrence clustering. TCRdb stores this immuneACCESS table with in-frame sequences only. Part of the clones is absent; in the studies checked, under half of the shortfall reflects unresolved V genes, and no reason is known for the rest. That table is the source of V, J and clone size, and D and trimming were worked out from the DNA. Across this sample there are 220,000 or so clones, with roughly 80% seen only once. The ten largest clones take up approximately 2.5% of the sample.

With regard to this clone: The target of this receptor is not known. No base quality values were provided; no much bigger clone lies one nucleotide off.

In the germline V gene, CDR1 corresponds to MGHRA and CDR2 to YSYEKL. The CDR3 runs 16 residues from the cysteine to the phenylalanine. This entry keeps only the CDR3 DNA: 48 bases, framed from base 1. Trimming at the junction amounts to 1 base on V and 1 base on J, and the germline ends lie 14 bases apart. The rearrangement combines TRBV4-1 with TRBJ2-7; the D gene cannot be named for sure. The origin of this receptor is a woman aged 35 to 49 in good health and CMV-seronegative. The source material was PBMCs. The CDR3 protein is CASSQGPGGSSYEQYF. The nucleotide sequence is TGCGCCAGCAGCCAAGGCCCTGGTGGCAGTTCCTACGAGCAGTACTTC.